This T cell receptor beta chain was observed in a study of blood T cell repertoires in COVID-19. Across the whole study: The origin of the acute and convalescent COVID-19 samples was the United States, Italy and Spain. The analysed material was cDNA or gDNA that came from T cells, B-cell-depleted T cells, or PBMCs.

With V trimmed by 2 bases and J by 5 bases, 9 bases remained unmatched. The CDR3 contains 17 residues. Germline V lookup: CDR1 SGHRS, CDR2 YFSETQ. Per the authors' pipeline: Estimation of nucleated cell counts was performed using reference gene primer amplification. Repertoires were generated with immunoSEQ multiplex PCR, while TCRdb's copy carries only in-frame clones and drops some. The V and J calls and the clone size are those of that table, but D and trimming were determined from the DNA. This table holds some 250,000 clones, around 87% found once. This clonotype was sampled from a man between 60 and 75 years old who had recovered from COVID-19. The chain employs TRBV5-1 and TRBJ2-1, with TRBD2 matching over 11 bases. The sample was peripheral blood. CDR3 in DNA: TGCGCCAGCAGCTTACCAACTACTAGCGGGGGAGACAATGAGCAGTTCTTC. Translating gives CASSLPTTSGGDNEQFF.